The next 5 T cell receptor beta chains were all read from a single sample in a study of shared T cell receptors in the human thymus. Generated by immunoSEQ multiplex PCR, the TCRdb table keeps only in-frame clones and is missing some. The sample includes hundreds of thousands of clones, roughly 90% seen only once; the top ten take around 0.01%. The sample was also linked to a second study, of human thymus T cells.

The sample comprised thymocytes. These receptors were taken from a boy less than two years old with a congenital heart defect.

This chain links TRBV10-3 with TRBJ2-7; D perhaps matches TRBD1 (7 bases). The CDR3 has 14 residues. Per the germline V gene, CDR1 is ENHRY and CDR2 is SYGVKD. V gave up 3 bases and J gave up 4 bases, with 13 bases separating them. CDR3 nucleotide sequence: TGTGCCATCAGTGACTCAGCAGGGGGGTACGAGCAGTACTTC. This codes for CAISDSAGGYEQYF.

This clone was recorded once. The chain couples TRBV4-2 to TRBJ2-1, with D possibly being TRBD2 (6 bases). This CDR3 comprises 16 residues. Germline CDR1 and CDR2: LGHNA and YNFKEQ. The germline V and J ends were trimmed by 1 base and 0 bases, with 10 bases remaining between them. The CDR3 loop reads CASSQAGESSYNEQFF. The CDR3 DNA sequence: TGTGCCAGCAGCCAAGCGGGAGAGAGCTCCTACAATGAGCAGTTCTTC.

The CDR3 reads CASSHPGLSTDTQYF. DNA for the CDR3: TGTGCCAGCAGCCATCCGGGACTATCCACAGATACGCAGTATTTT. The chain is built from TRBV4-2 and TRBJ2-3; 7 bases agree with TRBD2. The J segment lost 2 bases and the V segment lost 3 bases, leaving 5 bases of the junction unmatched. Per germline, CDR1 LGHNA and CDR2 YNFKEQ. CDR3 length: 15 amino acids.

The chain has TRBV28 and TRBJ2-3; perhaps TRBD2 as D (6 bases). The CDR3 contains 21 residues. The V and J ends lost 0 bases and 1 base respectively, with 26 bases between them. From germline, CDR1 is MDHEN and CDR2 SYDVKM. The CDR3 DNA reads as TGTGCCAGCAGTTTATGCTTCCGGGAGACACAATACCCTCTTGGCACAGATACGCAGTATTTT. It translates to CASSLCFRETQYPLGTDTQYF.

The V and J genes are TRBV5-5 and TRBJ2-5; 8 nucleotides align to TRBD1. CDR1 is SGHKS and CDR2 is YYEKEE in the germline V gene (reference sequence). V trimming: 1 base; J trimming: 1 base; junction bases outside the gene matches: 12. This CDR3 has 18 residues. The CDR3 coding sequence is TGTGCCAGCAGCTTGTCGGGCAGGGGGCTGCACGGCCAAGAGACCCAGTACTTC. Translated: CASSLSGRGLHGQETQYF.